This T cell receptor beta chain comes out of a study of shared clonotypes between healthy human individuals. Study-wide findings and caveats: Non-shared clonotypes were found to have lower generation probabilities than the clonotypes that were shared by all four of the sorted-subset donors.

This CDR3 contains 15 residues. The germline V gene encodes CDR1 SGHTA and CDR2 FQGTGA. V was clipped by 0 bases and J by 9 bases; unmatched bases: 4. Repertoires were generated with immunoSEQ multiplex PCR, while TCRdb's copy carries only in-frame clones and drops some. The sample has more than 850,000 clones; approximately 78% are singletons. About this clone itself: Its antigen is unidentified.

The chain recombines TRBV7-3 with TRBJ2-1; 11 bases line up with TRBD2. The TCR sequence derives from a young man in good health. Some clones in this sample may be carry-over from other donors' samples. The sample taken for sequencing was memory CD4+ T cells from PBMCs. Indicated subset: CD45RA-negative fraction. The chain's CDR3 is CASSLTRTSGSEQFF. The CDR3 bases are TGTGCCAGCAGCTTAACCCGGACTAGCGGGTCTGAGCAGTTCTTC.